This T cell receptor (beta chain) was retrieved from a study of T cell responses to AZD1222 COVID-19 vaccine. The CDR3 is 16 residues long. The assay was immunoSEQ multiplex PCR, and TCRdb's table has in-frame clones only and misses some. This sample carries around 150,000 clones, approximately 92% of them seen once, and the ten largest clones take approximately 3.3%. Sequenced here: peripheral blood, sampled 28 days after the second AZD1222 dose. This receptor was identified in an adult who received the AZD1222 COVID-19 vaccine. The J gene is TRBJ2-5, the V gene TRBV21-1; the D call TRBD1 from the table was never checked on the DNA. TRBV21-1 has pseudogene status. CDR3 loop: CASSTLTGIREETQYF. In nucleotides, the CDR3 is TGTGCCAGCAGCACTCTGACAGGGATTAGGGAAGAGACCCAGTACTTC.